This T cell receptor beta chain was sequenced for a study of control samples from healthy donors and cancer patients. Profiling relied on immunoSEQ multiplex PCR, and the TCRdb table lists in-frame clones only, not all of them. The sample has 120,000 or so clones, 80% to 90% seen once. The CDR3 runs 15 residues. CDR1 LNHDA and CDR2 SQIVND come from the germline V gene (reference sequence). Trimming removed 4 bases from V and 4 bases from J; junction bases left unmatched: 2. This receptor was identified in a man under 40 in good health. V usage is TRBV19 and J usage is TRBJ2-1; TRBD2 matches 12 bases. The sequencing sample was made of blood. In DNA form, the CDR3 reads TGTGCCAGTAGTACCACTAGCGGGGGGTACAATGAGCAGTTCTTC. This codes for CASSTTSGGYNEQFF.